This T cell receptor (beta chain) emerged from a study of CD8+CD57+ T cells in acquired aplastic anemia (dated by TCRdb to 2017 to 2018). Notes on the research overall: A mean of around 3.2 ug of DNA, ranging from about 0.19 to 27.4 ug, was extracted from sorted CD4+ and CD8+ cells. For healthy donor samples, the average read count was about 10 million for CD4+ cells and 11.0 million for CD8+ cells. Paper-wide results and their limitations: Some 27 CD8+ CDR3 sequences were found in both patients and controls but appeared to be highly expressed in patients and within the immunodominant clones of the patients. Patients and healthy controls showed no significant difference in CD8+ Simpson's diversity (P=0.060).

Worth noting for this clonotype: Its recognized antigen is unknown. The sample holds no much larger clone one base away, and base qualities are not on file.

The CDR3 has 14 amino acids, counting the end cysteine and phenylalanine. Just CDR3 DNA is preserved here, 42 bases in frame from base 1. The germline V gene (reference sequence) specifies SSHAT as CDR1 and FNYEAQ as CDR2. V is pruned by 5 bases and J by 4 bases, leaving 8 bases of the junction without a gene match. TCR beta VDJ combination and CDR3 sequence profiling used genomic DNA as the template. An Illumina HiSeq 2000 was used for TCR repertoire sequencing. In the authors' own workflow: TRBV/TRBJ rearrangement plots, CDR3 size and DJ length profiles, and Simpson's diversity index were used to assess repertoires. Whichever DNA sequence was most abundant in the deep sequencing data was defined as the immunodominant clone. CDR3 amino acid sequences were checked for sharing across subjects and were also compared against the VDJdb database and published repertoires. TCRdb ran its own pipeline on the public reads, namely fastp trimming at Q25 and MiXCR clone calling, and kept in-frame beta chains. Identical CDR3 protein sequences are pooled into one entry, listed with their most common genes and DNA. TCRdb's processing, not the study's, gives the V and J calls here. For this sample there are some 180,000 distinct CDR3 sequences; around half appear just once. Approximately 2.9% of the sample rests with the top ten.

TCR repertoires of sorted CD4+ and CD8+ blood T cells from severe aplastic anemia patients and healthy subjects were deep-sequenced in the study. Ficoll-Paque density gradient centrifugation was used to isolate peripheral blood mononuclear cells. CD4+ and CD8+ T cells were sorted by FACS or magnetic beads before DNA extraction. The origin of this receptor is a human donor in good health. Material for sequencing was sorted CD4+, CD8+, or CD8+CD57+ T cells (not recorded which) from PBMCs. This chain joins TRBV7-7 to TRBJ2-7; 7 bases in between match TRBD1. The nucleotide sequence reads TGTGCCAGCAGCCTAGGCGGCAGGGGGTACGAGCAGTACTTC. Protein translation: CASSLGGRGYEQYF.